These T cell receptor beta chains were read from a single sample in a study of T cell clones after liver transplantation. TCRdb's copy holds only in-frame clones and misses some; the assay was immunoSEQ multiplex PCR. The sample consists of more than 95,000 clones, roughly 80% of them appearing once. The material was CD4+ T cells from blood, obtained before liver transplant. These receptor sequences come from a human donor who received a liver transplant. Both conserved end residues are part of each CDR3. The D gene is left open where the match is weak. For some rows the clone size is stated as once, few or many, or as a class when expanded; others skip it.

j_gene: TRBJ1-1; abundance: few; v_gene: TRBV5-1; d_gene: -; CDR3nt: TGCGCCAGCACCGTGCAGGGGATAAATCTGGACACTGAAGCTTTCTTT; CDR3aa: CASTVQGINLDTEAFF
j_gene: TRBJ2-2; abundance: -; v_gene: TRBV6-5; d_gene: -; CDR3nt: TGTGCCAGCAGTCCCACAGGGTCGAACGGGGAGCTGTTTTTT; CDR3aa: CASSPTGSNGELFF
j_gene: TRBJ2-1; abundance: -; v_gene: TRBV5-1; d_gene: TRBD1; CDR3nt: TGCGCCAGCAGCTACCGACAGGGTCTGGGAAATGAGCAGTTCTTC; CDR3aa: CASSYRQGLGNEQFF
j_gene: TRBJ1-6; abundance: -; v_gene: TRBV5-4; d_gene: -; CDR3nt: TGTGCCAGCAGCCCTGCTCGTCCCGGACCCCTCCACTTT; CDR3aa: CASSPARPGPLHF
j_gene: TRBJ1-1; abundance: -; v_gene: TRBV27; d_gene: TRBD1; CDR3nt: TGTGCCAGCAGTTTAGCCTCAGTGACAGGGAAGAACACTGAAGCTTTCTTT; CDR3aa: CASSLASVTGKNTEAFF
j_gene: TRBJ1-4; abundance: -; v_gene: TRBV27; d_gene: -; CDR3nt: TGTGCCAGCAGTCCCCTAGCGCTTAATGAAAAACTGTTTTTT; CDR3aa: CASSPLALNEKLFF
j_gene: TRBJ1-4; abundance: -; v_gene: TRBV7-2; d_gene: -; CDR3nt: TGTGCCAGCAGCCAAGACCTCGGGAGGGAAAAACTGTTTTTT; CDR3aa: CASSQDLGREKLFF
j_gene: TRBJ1-6; abundance: -; v_gene: TRBV30; d_gene: -; CDR3nt: TGTGCCTGGAAAAAGGTCGCAGGTTATAATTCACCCCTCCACTTT; CDR3aa: CAWKKVAGYNSPLHF
j_gene: TRBJ1-1; abundance: -; v_gene: TRBV6-5; d_gene: -; CDR3nt: TGTGCCAGCAGAGCGGAGGGACCGAACACTGAAGCTTTCTTT; CDR3aa: CASRAEGPNTEAFF
j_gene: TRBJ1-6; abundance: -; v_gene: TRBV4-3; d_gene: -; CDR3nt: TGCGCCAGCAGCCCAAAGGCGGACACTTATAATTCACCCCTCCACTTT; CDR3aa: CASSPKADTYNSPLHF
j_gene: TRBJ2-2; abundance: -; v_gene: TRBV7-3; d_gene: -; CDR3nt: TGTGCCAGCAGCCAGACGGAGATACTCACCGGGGAGCTGTTTTTT; CDR3aa: CASSQTEILTGELFF
j_gene: TRBJ2-7; abundance: -; v_gene: TRBV19; d_gene: -; CDR3nt: TGTGCCAGTAGGGGATTGAGACAGGGAGGCGAGCAGTACTTC; CDR3aa: CASRGLRQGGEQYF
j_gene: TRBJ2-5; abundance: -; v_gene: TRBV5-8; d_gene: -; CDR3nt: TGTGCCAGCACCAGAGGGAGGCTAGCCAGGCAAGAGACCCAGTACTTC; CDR3aa: CASTRGRLARQETQYF
j_gene: TRBJ2-7; abundance: once; v_gene: TRBV5-1; d_gene: -; CDR3nt: TGCGCCAGCAGGGGCCCCGCGAGATGGGAGCAGTACTTC; CDR3aa: CASRGPARWEQYF
j_gene: TRBJ2-5; abundance: -; v_gene: TRBV5-1; d_gene: -; CDR3nt: TGCGCCAGCAGCTTCGAGACAGAGTCCTGGGAGACCCAGTACTTC; CDR3aa: CASSFETESWETQYF
j_gene: TRBJ2-2; abundance: once; v_gene: TRBV7-3; d_gene: -; CDR3nt: TGTGCCAGCAGTCCCGTGGCCGGGGAGCTGTTTTTT; CDR3aa: CASSPVAGELFF
j_gene: TRBJ2-3; abundance: -; v_gene: TRBV4-1; d_gene: TRBD2; CDR3nt: TGCGCCAGCAGCCAAGGGTCTAGCGGGGGAGCTTTGGGGGATACGCAGTATTTT; CDR3aa: CASSQGSSGGALGDTQYF
j_gene: TRBJ2-5; abundance: -; v_gene: TRBV2; d_gene: -; CDR3nt: TGTGCCAGCAGTGGTCCGGCGGAGACCCAGTACTTC; CDR3aa: CASSGPAETQYF
j_gene: TRBJ2-7; abundance: -; v_gene: TRBV6-1; d_gene: -; CDR3nt: TGTGCCAGCAGTGAAAGCATCCCGGACGAGCAGTACTTC; CDR3aa: CASSESIPDEQYF
j_gene: TRBJ1-1; abundance: -; v_gene: TRBV7-2; d_gene: -; CDR3nt: TGTGCCAGCAGCTTACCGGGCAGGGGCTCGAACACTGAAGCTTTCTTT; CDR3aa: CASSLPGRGSNTEAFF
j_gene: TRBJ1-2; abundance: -; v_gene: TRBV5-1; d_gene: -; CDR3nt: TGCGCCAGCAGCTTGGAGACGAGCTATGGCTACACCTTC; CDR3aa: CASSLETSYGYTF
j_gene: TRBJ2-7; abundance: -; v_gene: TRBV7-8; d_gene: -; CDR3nt: TGTGCCAGCAGCTTAGCCCCGGGACTTAAAGAGGTCGAGCAGTACTTC; CDR3aa: CASSLAPGLKEVEQYF
j_gene: TRBJ2-6; abundance: once; v_gene: TRBV5-1; d_gene: TRBD1; CDR3nt: TGCGCCAGCAGCCGGACAGGGGATGGGGCCAACGTCCTGACTTTC; CDR3aa: CASSRTGDGANVLTF
j_gene: TRBJ2-7; abundance: -; v_gene: TRBV7-2; d_gene: -; CDR3nt: TGTGCCAGCAGCGCCAATCCGGGACACCTCTACGAGCAGTACTTC; CDR3aa: CASSANPGHLYEQYF
j_gene: TRBJ2-7; abundance: -; v_gene: TRBV7-3; d_gene: -; CDR3nt: TGTGCCAGCAGCTTATACCCCAGCGGAGAGCAGTACTTC; CDR3aa: CASSLYPSGEQYF
j_gene: TRBJ1-2; abundance: few; v_gene: TRBV4-1; d_gene: -; CDR3nt: TGCGCCAGCAGCCAAGATCGGTTTTGGTCAGCGCGCGGGGATTATGGCTACACCTTC; CDR3aa: CASSQDRFWSARGDYGYTF
j_gene: TRBJ2-1; abundance: -; v_gene: TRBV5-6; d_gene: -; CDR3nt: TGTGCCAGCAGCTTGGTGGTTCAGCCCCAGTTCTTC; CDR3aa: CASSLVVQPQFF
j_gene: TRBJ1-1; abundance: -; v_gene: TRBV5-1; d_gene: -; CDR3nt: TGCGCCAGCAGCTCCCTCTCGGGAGTAAACACTGAAGCTTTCTTT; CDR3aa: CASSSLSGVNTEAFF
j_gene: TRBJ1-3; abundance: -; v_gene: TRBV7-9; d_gene: -; CDR3nt: TGTGCCAGCAGCTTTCCAGGGTCTGGAAACACCATATATTTT; CDR3aa: CASSFPGSGNTIYF
j_gene: TRBJ2-5; abundance: -; v_gene: TRBV7-8; d_gene: TRBD2; CDR3nt: TGTGCCAGCAGCCCGTTAGCGGGGGGAATAGAGACCCAGTACTTC; CDR3aa: CASSPLAGGIETQYF
j_gene: TRBJ2-1; abundance: -; v_gene: TRBV7-2; d_gene: -; CDR3nt: TGTGCCAGCAGCCCCACGTGGGAGAGAGTTGAGCAGTTCTTC; CDR3aa: CASSPTWERVEQFF
j_gene: TRBJ2-3; abundance: once; v_gene: TRBV28; d_gene: TRBD1; CDR3nt: TGTGCCAGCAGTTTTGATAGACAGGGCCCAGATACGCAGTATTTT; CDR3aa: CASSFDRQGPDTQYF
j_gene: TRBJ1-1; abundance: -; v_gene: TRBV18; d_gene: -; CDR3nt: TGTGCCAGCTCACCCGCTCAAGGGTTGAACACTGAAGCTTTCTTT; CDR3aa: CASSPAQGLNTEAFF
j_gene: TRBJ1-5; abundance: -; v_gene: TRBV4-3; d_gene: TRBD1; CDR3nt: TGCGCCAGCAGCCGGACAGGCGGTGGTCAGCCCCAGCATTTT; CDR3aa: CASSRTGGGQPQHF
j_gene: TRBJ1-3; abundance: once; v_gene: TRBV6-6; d_gene: -; CDR3nt: TGTGCCAGCAGCCCAGGAGGGACTGGAAACACCATATATTTT; CDR3aa: CASSPGGTGNTIYF
j_gene: TRBJ1-5; abundance: once; v_gene: TRBV7-9; d_gene: -; CDR3nt: TGTGCCAGCAGCTCCAACGGAGGCAATCAGCCCCAGCATTTT; CDR3aa: CASSSNGGNQPQHF
j_gene: TRBJ2-6; abundance: -; v_gene: TRBV27; d_gene: -; CDR3nt: TGTGCCAGCAGTTTGAGAGGGGGTACCTTTAGCTCTGGGGCCAACGTCCTGACTTTC; CDR3aa: CASSLRGGTFSSGANVLTF
j_gene: TRBJ2-7; abundance: -; v_gene: TRBV5-5; d_gene: TRBD2; CDR3nt: TGTGCCAGCAGCCGACCGGGCGGGGGGGCGCCCTACGAGCAGTACTTC; CDR3aa: CASSRPGGGAPYEQYF
j_gene: TRBJ2-1; abundance: -; v_gene: TRBV7-9; d_gene: TRBD2; CDR3nt: TGTGCCAGCAGCTTAGATTCGCTAGCGGGGTTTCAGTTCTTC; CDR3aa: CASSLDSLAGFQFF
j_gene: TRBJ2-1; abundance: -; v_gene: TRBV7-9; d_gene: TRBD2; CDR3nt: TGTGCCAGCAGCTTAGCGGTTCTATTTGGCGGGAGGCAAAACAATGAGCAGTTCTTC; CDR3aa: CASSLAVLFGGRQNNEQFF
j_gene: TRBJ2-1; abundance: -; v_gene: TRBV6-1; d_gene: TRBD2; CDR3nt: TGTGCCAGCAGCGCGACTAGCCCCCCCGCCAATGAGCAGTTCTTC; CDR3aa: CASSATSPPANEQFF
j_gene: TRBJ1-1; abundance: -; v_gene: TRBV18; d_gene: TRBD1; CDR3nt: TGTGCCAGCTCACCAAATTTTGTACAGGGGGGTACTGAAGCTTTCTTT; CDR3aa: CASSPNFVQGGTEAFF
j_gene: TRBJ2-4; abundance: -; v_gene: TRBV6-5; d_gene: -; CDR3nt: TGTGCCAGCAGTCCACAGGTCTCGGGCATTCAGTACTTC; CDR3aa: CASSPQVSGIQYF
j_gene: TRBJ1-1; abundance: -; v_gene: TRBV5-1; d_gene: -; CDR3nt: TGCGCCAGCAGAAGGGGGTTGAACACTGAAGCTTTCTTT; CDR3aa: CASRRGLNTEAFF
j_gene: TRBJ1-3; abundance: few; v_gene: TRBV5-1; d_gene: -; CDR3nt: TGCGCCAGCAGCTTGGGGGGACCGTCCTCTGGAAACACCATATATTTT; CDR3aa: CASSLGGPSSGNTIYF
j_gene: TRBJ1-1; abundance: -; v_gene: TRBV6-5; d_gene: TRBD1; CDR3nt: TGTGCCAGCAGTTGGACAGGAGAGAACACTGAAGCTTTCTTT; CDR3aa: CASSWTGENTEAFF
j_gene: TRBJ1-2; abundance: few; v_gene: TRBV6-5; d_gene: -; CDR3nt: TGTGCCAGCAGAAAACAGGGAAATCGTTATGGCTACACCTTC; CDR3aa: CASRKQGNRYGYTF
j_gene: TRBJ2-7; abundance: -; v_gene: TRBV7-2; d_gene: -; CDR3nt: TGTGCCAGCAGCTTATTCGCAGGGGCCTACGAGCAGTACTTC; CDR3aa: CASSLFAGAYEQYF
j_gene: TRBJ1-6; abundance: few; v_gene: TRBV5-4; d_gene: -; CDR3nt: TGTGCCAGCAGCTTGTCGCGAGGTAATTCACCCCTCCACTTT; CDR3aa: CASSLSRGNSPLHF
j_gene: TRBJ1-2; abundance: -; v_gene: TRBV4-1; d_gene: TRBD1; CDR3nt: TGCGCCAGCAGCCAAGATCAGGACAGGGTAAACTATGGCTACACCTTC; CDR3aa: CASSQDQDRVNYGYTF
j_gene: TRBJ1-1; abundance: -; v_gene: TRBV7-2; d_gene: TRBD1; CDR3nt: TGTGCCAGCAGCTCTCCGGGACAGGGTGAAGCTTTCTTT; CDR3aa: CASSSPGQGEAFF
j_gene: TRBJ2-2; abundance: once; v_gene: TRBV19; d_gene: -; CDR3nt: TGTGCCAGTCAACCGTCAGGGGCAAACACCGGGGAGCTGTTTTTT; CDR3aa: CASQPSGANTGELFF
j_gene: TRBJ2-5; abundance: -; v_gene: TRBV19; d_gene: TRBD1; CDR3nt: TGTGCCAGTAGTCTAGGGTTACTGGGACAGGGGTTTAGAGAGACCCAGTACTTC; CDR3aa: CASSLGLLGQGFRETQYF
j_gene: TRBJ2-7; abundance: -; v_gene: TRBV5-1; d_gene: TRBD1; CDR3nt: TGCGCCAGCAGCTTGAGGACAGGGGGCTACGAGCAGTACTTC; CDR3aa: CASSLRTGGYEQYF
j_gene: TRBJ2-5; abundance: few; v_gene: TRBV25-1; d_gene: -; CDR3nt: TGTGCCAGCAGTTTGGAGGACGGCGAGACCCAGTACTTC; CDR3aa: CASSLEDGETQYF
j_gene: TRBJ2-5; abundance: -; v_gene: TRBV18; d_gene: TRBD1; CDR3nt: TGTGCCAGCTCACCCGGGACAGGGGATAAGGAGACCCAGTACTTC; CDR3aa: CASSPGTGDKETQYF
j_gene: TRBJ1-1; abundance: few; v_gene: TRBV29-1; d_gene: TRBD1; CDR3nt: TGCAGCGTTGGAGGGGGCCGGGGCACTGAAGCTTTCTTT; CDR3aa: CSVGGGRGTEAFF
j_gene: TRBJ2-2; abundance: -; v_gene: TRBV5-1; d_gene: -; CDR3nt: TGCGCCAGCAGCTTGGCCAGCAGGGGGGAGCTGTTTTTT; CDR3aa: CASSLASRGELFF
j_gene: TRBJ1-5; abundance: -; v_gene: TRBV18; d_gene: TRBD1; CDR3nt: TGTGCCAGCTCACCATACCGGGACAGGACCAATCAGCCCCAGCATTTT; CDR3aa: CASSPYRDRTNQPQHF